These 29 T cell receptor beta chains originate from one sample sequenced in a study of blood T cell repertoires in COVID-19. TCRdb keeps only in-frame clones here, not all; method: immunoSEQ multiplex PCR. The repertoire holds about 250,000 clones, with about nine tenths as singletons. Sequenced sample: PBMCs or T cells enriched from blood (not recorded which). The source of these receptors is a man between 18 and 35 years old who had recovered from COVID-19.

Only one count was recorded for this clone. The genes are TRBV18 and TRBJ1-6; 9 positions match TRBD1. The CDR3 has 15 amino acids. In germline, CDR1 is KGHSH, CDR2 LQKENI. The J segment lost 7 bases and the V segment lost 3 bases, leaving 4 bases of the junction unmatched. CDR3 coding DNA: TGTGCCAGCTCACCCCGGACAGGGGACAATTCACCCCTCCACTTT. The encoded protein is CASSPRTGDNSPLHF.

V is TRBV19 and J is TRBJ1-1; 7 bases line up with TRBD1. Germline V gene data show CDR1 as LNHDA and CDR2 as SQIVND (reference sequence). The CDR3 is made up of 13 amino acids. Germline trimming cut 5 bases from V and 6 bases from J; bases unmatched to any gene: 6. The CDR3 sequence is CASSPDRMAEAFF. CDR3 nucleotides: TGTGCCAGTAGTCCGGACAGGATGGCTGAAGCTTTCTTT. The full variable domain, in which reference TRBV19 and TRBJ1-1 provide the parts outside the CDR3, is DGGITQSPKYLFRKEGQNVTLSCEQNLNHDAMYWYRQDPGQGLRLIYYSQIVNDFQKGDIAEGYSVSREKKESFPLTVTSAQKNPTAFYLCASSPDRMAEAFFGQGTRLTVV.

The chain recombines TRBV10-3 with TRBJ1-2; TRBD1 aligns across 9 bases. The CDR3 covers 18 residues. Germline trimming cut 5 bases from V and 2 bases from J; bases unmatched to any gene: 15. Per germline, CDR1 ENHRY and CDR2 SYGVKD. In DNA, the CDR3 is TGTGCCATCAGTACCACGGGACAGGGATTGGAGGGCAACTATGGCTACACCTTC. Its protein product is CAISTTGQGLEGNYGYTF.

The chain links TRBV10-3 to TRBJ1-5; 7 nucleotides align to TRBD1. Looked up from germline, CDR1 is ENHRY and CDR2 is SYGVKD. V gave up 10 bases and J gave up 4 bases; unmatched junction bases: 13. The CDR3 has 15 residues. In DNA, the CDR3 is TGTGCCACCGCAAATAAACAGGGGAATAATCAGCCCCAGCATTTT. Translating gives CATANKQGNNQPQHF.

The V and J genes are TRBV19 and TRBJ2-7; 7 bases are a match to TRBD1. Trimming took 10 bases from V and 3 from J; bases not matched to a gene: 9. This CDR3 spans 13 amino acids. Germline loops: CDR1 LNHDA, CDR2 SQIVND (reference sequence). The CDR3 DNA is TGTGCCACTGGGACAGCCGGCGGCTACGAGCAGTACTTC. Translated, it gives CATGTAGGYEQYF.

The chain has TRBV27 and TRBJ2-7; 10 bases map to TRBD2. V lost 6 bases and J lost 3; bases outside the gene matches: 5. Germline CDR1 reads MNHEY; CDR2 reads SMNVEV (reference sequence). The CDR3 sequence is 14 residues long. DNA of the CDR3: TGTGCCAGCAGGACGGGACTAGCGAACTACGAGCAGTACTTC. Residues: CASRTGLANYEQYF.

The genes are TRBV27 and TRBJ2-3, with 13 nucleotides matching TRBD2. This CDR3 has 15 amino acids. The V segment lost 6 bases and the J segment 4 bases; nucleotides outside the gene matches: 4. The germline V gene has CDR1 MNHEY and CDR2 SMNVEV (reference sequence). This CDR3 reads CASRLAGGPADTQYF. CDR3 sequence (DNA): TGTGCCAGCAGACTAGCGGGGGGGCCAGCAGATACGCAGTATTTT.

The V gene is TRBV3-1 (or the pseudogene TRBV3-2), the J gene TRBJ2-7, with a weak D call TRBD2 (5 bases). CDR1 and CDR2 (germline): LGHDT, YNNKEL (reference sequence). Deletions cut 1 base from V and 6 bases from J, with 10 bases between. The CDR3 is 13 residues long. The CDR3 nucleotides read TGTGCCAGCAGCCAAGCGGGGTTAACCGAGCAGTACTTC. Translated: CASSQAGLTEQYF.

CDR3 residues: CASLGARQGLYNSPLHF. The CDR3 DNA reads as TGTGCCAGCTTAGGGGCGCGACAGGGGCTCTATAATTCACCCCTCCACTTT. This chain connects TRBV28 to TRBJ1-6; 8 nucleotides align to TRBD1. CDR1 is MDHEN, CDR2 SYDVKM, per germline. With 8 bases clipped from V and 3 bases from J, the junction kept 12 bases outside the gene matches. This CDR3 is built from 17 residues.

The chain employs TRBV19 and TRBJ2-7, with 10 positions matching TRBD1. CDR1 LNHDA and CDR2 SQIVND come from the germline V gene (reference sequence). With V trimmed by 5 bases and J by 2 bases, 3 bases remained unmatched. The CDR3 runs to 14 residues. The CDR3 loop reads CASSPGTGAYEQYF. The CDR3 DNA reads TGTGCCAGTAGTCCCGGGACAGGGGCCTACGAGCAGTACTTC.

CDR3 region: CASSLVTQGSSYTF. The CDR3 nucleotides are TGTGCCAGCAGCTTAGTTACGCAGGGTAGTAGCTACACCTTC. The rearrangement links TRBV7-9 to TRBJ1-2; TRBD1 might be the D (5 bases). From germline, CDR1 is SEHNR and CDR2 FQNEAQ (reference sequence). Trimming pared 1 base from V and 9 bases from J, leaving 15 bases between. CDR3 size: 14 residues.

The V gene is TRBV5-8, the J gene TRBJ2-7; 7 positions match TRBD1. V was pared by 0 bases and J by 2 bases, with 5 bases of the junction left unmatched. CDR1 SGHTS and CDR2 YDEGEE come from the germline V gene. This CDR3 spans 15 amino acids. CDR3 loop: CASSLGYRGTYEQYF. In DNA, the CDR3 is TGTGCCAGCAGCTTGGGTTACAGGGGAACCTACGAGCAGTACTTC.

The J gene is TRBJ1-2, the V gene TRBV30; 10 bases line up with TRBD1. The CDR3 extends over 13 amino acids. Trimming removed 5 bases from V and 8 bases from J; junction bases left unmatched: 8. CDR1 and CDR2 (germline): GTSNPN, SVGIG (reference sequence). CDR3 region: CAWWDDRGPGYTF. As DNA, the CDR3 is TGTGCCTGGTGGGACGACAGGGGGCCCGGCTACACCTTC. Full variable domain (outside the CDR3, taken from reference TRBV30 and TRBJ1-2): SQTIHQWPATLVQPVGSPLSLECTVEGTSNPNLYWYRQAAGRGLQLLFYSVGIGQISSEVPQNLSASRPQDRQFILSSKKLLLSDSGFYLCAWWDDRGPGYTFGSGTRLTVV.

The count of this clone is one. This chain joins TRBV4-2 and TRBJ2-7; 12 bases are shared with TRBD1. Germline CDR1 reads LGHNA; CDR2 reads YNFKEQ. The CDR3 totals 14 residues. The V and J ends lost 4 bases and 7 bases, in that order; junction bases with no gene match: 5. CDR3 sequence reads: CASSPGTGGREQYF. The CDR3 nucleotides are TGTGCCAGCAGCCCTGGGACAGGGGGCCGAGAGCAGTACTTC.

The CDR3 DNA reads TGTGCCAGCAGCTTAAGCCCCGACAGGGGCCACTATGGCTACACCTTC. Translation: CASSLSPDRGHYGYTF. V is TRBV11-2 and J is TRBJ1-2; 8 bases fit TRBD1. The V and J ends lost 2 bases and 3 bases, in that order; junction bases with no gene match: 8. There are 16 residues in the CDR3. CDR1 is SGHAT, CDR2 FQNNGV, per germline.

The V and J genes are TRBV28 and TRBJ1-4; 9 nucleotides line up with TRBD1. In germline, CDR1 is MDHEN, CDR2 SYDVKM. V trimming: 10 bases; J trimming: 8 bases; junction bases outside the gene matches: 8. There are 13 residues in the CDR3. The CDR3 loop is CAIPGQGDEKLFF. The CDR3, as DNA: TGTGCCATCCCGGGACAGGGCGACGAAAAACTGTTTTTT. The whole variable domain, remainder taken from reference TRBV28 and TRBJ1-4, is DVKVTQSSRYLVKRTGEKVFLECVQDMDHENMFWYRQDPGLGLRLIYFSYDVKMKEKGDIPEGYSVSREKKERFSLILESASTNQTSMYLCAIPGQGDEKLFFGSGTQLSVL.

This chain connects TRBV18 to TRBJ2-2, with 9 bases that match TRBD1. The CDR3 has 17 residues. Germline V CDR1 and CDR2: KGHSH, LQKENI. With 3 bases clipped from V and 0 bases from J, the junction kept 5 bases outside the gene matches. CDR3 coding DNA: TGTGCCAGCTCACCCCCGGGACAGGGTACGAACACCGGGGAGCTGTTTTTT. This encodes CASSPPGQGTNTGELFF.

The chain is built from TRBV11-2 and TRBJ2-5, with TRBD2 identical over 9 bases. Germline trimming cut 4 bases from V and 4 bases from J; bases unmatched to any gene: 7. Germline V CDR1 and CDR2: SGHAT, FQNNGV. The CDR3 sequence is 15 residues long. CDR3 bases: TGTGCCAGCAGCTCCCGGCTAGCGGGGAGAGAGACCCAGTACTTC. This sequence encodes CASSSRLAGRETQYF.

This CDR3 reads CASDATDTYEQYF. In DNA form, the CDR3 reads TGTGCCAGCGACGCGACAGATACCTACGAGCAGTACTTC. The chain uses TRBV2 and TRBJ2-7, with D perhaps matching TRBD1 (5 bases). Germline CDR1 reads SNHLY; CDR2 reads FYNNEI. The CDR3 length is 13 residues. V was pared by 8 bases and J by 2 bases, with 13 bases between.

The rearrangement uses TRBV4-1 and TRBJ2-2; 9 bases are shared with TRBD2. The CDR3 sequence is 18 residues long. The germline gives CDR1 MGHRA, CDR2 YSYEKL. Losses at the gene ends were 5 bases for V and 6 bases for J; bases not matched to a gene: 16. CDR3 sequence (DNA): TGCGCCAGCAGCACGATTGATATGGGACTAGCATCGGCCGGGGAGCTGTTTTTT. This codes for CASSTIDMGLASAGELFF.

Here the CDR3 DNA reads TGTGCCAGCAGTAGGGACAGCATAGCTAACTATGGCTACACCTTC. Its protein product is CASSRDSIANYGYTF. The V call is TRBV6-5, the J call TRBJ1-2; the match to TRBD1 covers 7 bases. CDR1 MNHEY and CDR2 SVGAGI come from the germline V gene. With V trimmed by 5 bases and J by 0 bases, 6 bases remained unmatched. The CDR3 totals 15 residues.

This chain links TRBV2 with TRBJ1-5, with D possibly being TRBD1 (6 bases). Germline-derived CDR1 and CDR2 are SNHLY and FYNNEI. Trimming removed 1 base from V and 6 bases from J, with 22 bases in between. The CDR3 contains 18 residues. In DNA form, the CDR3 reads TGTGCCAGCAGTGAAGTTTCGGGCAGGGGTGAATTTGCTCAGCCCCAGCATTTT. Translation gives CASSEVSGRGEFAQPQHF.

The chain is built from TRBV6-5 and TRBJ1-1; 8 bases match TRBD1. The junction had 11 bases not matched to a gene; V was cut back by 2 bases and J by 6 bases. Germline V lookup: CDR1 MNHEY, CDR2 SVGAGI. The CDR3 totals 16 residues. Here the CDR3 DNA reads TGTGCCAGCAGTTACGGGAGCGCAGGGGGCACCTCTGAAGCTTTCTTT. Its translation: CASSYGSAGGTSEAFF.

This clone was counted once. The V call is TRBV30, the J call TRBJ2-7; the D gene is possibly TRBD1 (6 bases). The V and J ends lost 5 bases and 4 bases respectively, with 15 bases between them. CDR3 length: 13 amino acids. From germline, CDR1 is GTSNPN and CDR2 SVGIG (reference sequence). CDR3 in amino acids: CAWGGGRGYEQYF. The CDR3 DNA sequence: TGTGCCTGGGGGGGTGGCAGGGGTTACGAGCAGTACTTC.

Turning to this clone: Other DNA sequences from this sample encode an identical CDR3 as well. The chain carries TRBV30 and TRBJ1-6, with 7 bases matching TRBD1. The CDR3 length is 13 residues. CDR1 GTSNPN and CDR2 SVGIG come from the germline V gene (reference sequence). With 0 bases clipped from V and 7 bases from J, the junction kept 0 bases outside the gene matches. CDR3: CAWSVQGNSPLHF. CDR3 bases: TGTGCCTGGAGTGTACAGGGGAATTCACCCCTCCACTTT. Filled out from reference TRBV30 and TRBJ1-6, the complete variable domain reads SQTIHQWPATLVQPVGSPLSLECTVEGTSNPNLYWYRQAAGRGLQLLFYSVGIGQISSEVPQNLSASRPQDRQFILSSKKLLLSDSGFYLCAWSVQGNSPLHFGNGTRLTVT.

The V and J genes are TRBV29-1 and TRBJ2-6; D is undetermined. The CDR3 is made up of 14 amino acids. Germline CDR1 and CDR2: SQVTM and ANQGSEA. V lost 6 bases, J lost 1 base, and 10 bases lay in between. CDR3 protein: CSVKETSGANVLTF. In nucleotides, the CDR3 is TGCAGCGTGAAAGAAACATCTGGGGCCAACGTCCTGACTTTC. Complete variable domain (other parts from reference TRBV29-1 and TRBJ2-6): SAVISQKPSRDICQRGTSLTIQCQVDSQVTMMFWYRQQPGQSLTLIATANQGSEATYESGFVIDKFPISRPNLTFSTLTVSNMSPEDSSIYLCSVKETSGANVLTFGAGSRLTVL.

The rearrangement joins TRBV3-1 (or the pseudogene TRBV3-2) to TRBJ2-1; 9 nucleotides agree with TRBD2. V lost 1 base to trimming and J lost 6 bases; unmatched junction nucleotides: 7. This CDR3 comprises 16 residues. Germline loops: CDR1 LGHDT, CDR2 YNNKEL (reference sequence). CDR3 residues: CASSQGRGGLANEQFF. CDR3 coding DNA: TGTGCCAGCAGCCAAGGGCGGGGGGGCTTGGCCAATGAGCAGTTCTTC.

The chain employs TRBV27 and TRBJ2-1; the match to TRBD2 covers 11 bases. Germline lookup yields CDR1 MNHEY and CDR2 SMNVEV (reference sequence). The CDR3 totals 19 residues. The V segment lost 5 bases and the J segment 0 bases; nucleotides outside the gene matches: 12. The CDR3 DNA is TGTGCCAGCAGTCCACTAATCGGACTAGCGGGTTCCTCCTACAATGAGCAGTTCTTC. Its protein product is CASSPLIGLAGSSYNEQFF.

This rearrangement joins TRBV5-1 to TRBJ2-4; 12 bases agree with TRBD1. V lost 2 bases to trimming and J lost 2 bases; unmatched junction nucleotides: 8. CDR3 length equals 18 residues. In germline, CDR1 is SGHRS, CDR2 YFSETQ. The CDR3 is CASSFNPGQGASKNIQYF. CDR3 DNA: TGCGCCAGCAGCTTCAATCCGGGACAGGGGGCTTCCAAAAACATTCAGTACTTC.